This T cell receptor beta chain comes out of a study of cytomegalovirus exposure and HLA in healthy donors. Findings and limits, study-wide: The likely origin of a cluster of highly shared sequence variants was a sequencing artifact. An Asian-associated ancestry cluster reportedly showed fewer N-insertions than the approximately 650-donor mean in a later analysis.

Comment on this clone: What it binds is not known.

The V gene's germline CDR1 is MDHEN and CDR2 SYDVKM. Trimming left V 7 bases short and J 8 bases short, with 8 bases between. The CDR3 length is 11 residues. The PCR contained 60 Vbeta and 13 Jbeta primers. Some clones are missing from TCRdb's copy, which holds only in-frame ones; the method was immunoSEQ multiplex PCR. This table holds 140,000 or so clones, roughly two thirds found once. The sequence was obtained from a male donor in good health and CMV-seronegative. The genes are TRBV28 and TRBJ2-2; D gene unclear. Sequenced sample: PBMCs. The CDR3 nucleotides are TGTGCCAGCACACTCCTAGGGGAGCTGTTTTTT. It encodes CASTLLGELFF.